A single sample is the source of the 23 T cell receptor beta chains below, sequenced in a study of CD8 T cells in Susac syndrome. Reverse transcription of about 0.45 to 1 ug RNA was performed with random hexamers. TCRdb reprocessed the immunoSEQ multiplex PCR reads via MiXCR and lists one record per CDR3 protein. Here the sample spans 150,000 to 200,000 distinct CDR3 sequences, 85% to 95% being singletons. Sample: CD8+ T cells from PBMCs. These receptors originate from a human donor with multiple sclerosis.

The chain recombines TRBV12-3 or TRBV12-4 with TRBJ1-6; 10 bases align to TRBD1. This CDR3 region has 14 residues. The ends lost 6 bases at V and 8 bases at J; junction bases unmatched: 4. CDR3 region: CASSSGTGDSPLHF. For the CDR3, the DNA is TGTGCCAGCAGCTCCGGGACAGGGGATTCACCCCTCCACTTT.

The chain combines TRBV12-3 or TRBV12-4 with TRBJ2-5; TRBD1 is a possible D gene (5 bases). The ends were cut back, 4 bases at V and 0 bases at J, with 12 bases in the middle. The CDR3 runs to 15 residues. The CDR3 loop is CASSSRQTYQETQYF. Here the CDR3 DNA reads TGTGCCAGCAGTTCGCGACAGACCTACCAAGAGACCCAGTACTTC.

This chain connects TRBV20-1 to TRBJ1-1; D gene uncertain. Germline CDR1 DFQATT, CDR2 SNEGSKA (reference sequence). The V end lost 6 bases, the J end lost 4 bases, and 18 bases lay between the germline ends. The length of the CDR3 is 14 residues. The CDR3 reads CSAESGFLSTEAFF. CDR3 sequence (DNA): TGCAGTGCGGAGTCTGGGTTCCTGTCCACTGAAGCTTTCTTT.

This chain uses TRBV27 with TRBJ1-3; 7 bases are a match to TRBD1. Trimming removed 5 bases from V and 0 bases from J; junction bases left unmatched: 7. This CDR3 comprises 16 residues. Germline CDR1 MNHEY, CDR2 SMNVEV (reference sequence). The CDR3 region is CASSPIRDSSGNTIYF. The CDR3 bases are TGTGCCAGCAGTCCGATCCGGGACAGCTCTGGAAACACCATATATTTT.

This chain links TRBV7-6 with TRBJ2-3, with a weak D call TRBD2 (6 bases). Germline lookup yields CDR1 SGHVS and CDR2 FNYEAQ. Trimming left V 1 base short and J 0 bases short, with 11 bases between. The CDR3 is 16 residues long. The CDR3, as DNA: TGTGCCAGCAGCTTAGGCCCCAGCGGGAGCACAGATACGCAGTATTTT. Translation: CASSLGPSGSTDTQYF.

This rearrangement joins TRBV11-2 to TRBJ2-1, with 13 bases lining up with TRBD2. The CDR3 is made up of 20 amino acids. Unmatched junction bases numbered 12, after V lost 1 base and J lost 3 bases. The germline CDR1 and CDR2 sequences are SGHAT and FQNNGV. CDR3 DNA sequence: TGTGCCAGCAGCTTAGCTCTGGGACTAGCGGGACTTACCATCTACAATGAGCAGTTCTTC. It codes for CASSLALGLAGLTIYNEQFF.

Details on this clonotype: Without the conserved terminal phenylalanine or tryptophan, this CDR3 likely stems from a read error. The CDR3 nucleotides are TGCAGTGCTAGAGATCAAGAGACCCAGTACTTG. The encoded protein is CSARDQETQYL. This chain links TRBV20-1 with TRBJ2-5; no reliable D call. The germline V gene has CDR1 DFQATT and CDR2 SNEGSKA (reference sequence). The CDR3 length is 11 residues. V dropped 0 bases and J dropped 2 bases, with 1 base sitting between them.

This chain connects TRBV1 to TRBJ2-1; the table assigns TRBD2, which was not confirmed against the DNA. TRBV1 is described as a pseudogene. The CDR3 length is 15 residues. The CDR3 DNA reads TGCACCAGCAGCCGACGAGCGGGAGCGGTAAATGAGCAGTTCTTC. Translating it yields CTSSRRAGAVNEQFF.

In DNA form, the CDR3 reads TGTGCCTGGAGTGGAGGGACTAGCGGGAGTCCCTACAATGAGCAGTTCTTC. Translation: CAWSGGTSGSPYNEQFF. The J gene is TRBJ2-1, the V gene TRBV30; 14 bases fit TRBD2. This CDR3 contains 17 residues. Germline V gene data show CDR1 as GTSNPN and CDR2 as SVGIG (reference sequence). J was trimmed by 2 bases and V by 1 base; bases with no gene match: 4.

This clonotype was recorded only once. The gene calls are TRBV2 and TRBJ2-7; D assignment may be TRBD1 or TRBD2 (5 bases each). CDR3 length equals 13 residues. The ends were cut back, 3 bases at V and 3 bases at J, with 9 bases in the middle. Germline V CDR1 and CDR2: SNHLY, FYNNEI. The CDR3, as DNA: TGTGCCAGCAGTGAGGGACGAGTCTACGAGCAGTACTTC. This codes for CASSEGRVYEQYF.

The genes are TRBV19 and TRBJ2-1, with D possibly TRBD2 on 6 matching bases. The CDR3 runs 15 residues. Between the trimmed V and J ends, which lost 6 bases and 2 bases, there was a span of 14 bases. Germline CDR1 and CDR2: LNHDA and SQIVND (reference sequence). CDR3 DNA: TGTGCCAGTAGCGATAGCGGTTCTACCTACAATGAGCAGTTCTTC. Its translation is CASSDSGSTYNEQFF.

This clonotype was observed a handful of times. This chain joins TRBV9 and TRBJ2-7; 12 bases are shared with TRBD2. Looked up from germline, CDR1 is SGDLS and CDR2 is YYNGEE. J lost 2 bases, V lost 4 bases, and 4 bases had no gene match. The CDR3 runs to 15 residues. The CDR3 nucleotides are TGTGCCAGCAGCTCGGGACTAGCGGGCACCTACGAGCAGTACTTC. This gives the protein CASSSGLAGTYEQYF.

The chain recombines TRBV29-1 with TRBJ2-3; D is perhaps TRBD1 or TRBD2 (5 bases each). The CDR3 runs to 13 residues. From germline, CDR1 is SQVTM and CDR2 ANQGSEA. The V end was cut by 7 bases, the J end by 6 bases, with 17 bases between. The CDR3 sequence: CSATGTPRDTQYF. CDR3 DNA sequence: TGCAGCGCAACCGGGACGCCTCGGGATACGCAGTATTTT.

V usage is TRBV9 and J usage is TRBJ2-7; 7 bases agree with TRBD2. The CDR3 consists of 15 residues. Germline V gene lookup returns CDR1 SGDLS and CDR2 YYNGEE. Unmatched junction bases numbered 7, after V lost 3 bases and J lost 1 base. The CDR3 here is CASSAGDYLSYEQYF. The CDR3 DNA reads as TGTGCCAGCAGCGCCGGGGACTACCTTTCCTACGAGCAGTACTTC.

The rearrangement links TRBV7-3 to TRBJ2-5; perhaps TRBD1 as D (6 bases). The V gene lost 9 bases and the J gene lost 2 bases, with 13 bases spanning the gap. This CDR3 has 13 residues. Looked up from germline, CDR1 is SGHTA and CDR2 is FQGTGA. The CDR3 DNA reads TGTGCCAGGGGGACACCAACGCAAGAGACCCAGTACTTC. Protein: CARGTPTQETQYF.

CDR3 region: CASSDSENSPLHF. CDR3 in DNA: TGTGCCAGCAGTGACAGTGAGAATTCACCCCTCCACTTT. The rearrangement joins TRBV2 to TRBJ1-6; D remains ambiguous. Trimming removed 3 bases at V and 7 bases at J, with 7 bases between. Germline lookup yields CDR1 SNHLY and CDR2 FYNNEI. The CDR3 covers 13 residues. Using reference TRBV2 and TRBJ1-6 for the parts outside the CDR3, the full variable domain is EPEVTQTPSHQVTQMGQEVILRCVPISNHLYFYWYRQILGQKVEFLVSFYNNEISEKSEIFDDQFSVERPDGSNFTLKIRSTKLEDSAMYFCASSDSENSPLHFGNGTRLTVT.

This chain uses TRBV7-6 with TRBJ2-3, with 7 nucleotides matching TRBD2. Germline CDR1 SGHVS, CDR2 FNYEAQ. J was trimmed by 0 bases and V by 6 bases; bases with no gene match: 9. The CDR3 is 16 amino acids. The CDR3 region has the DNA TGTGCCAGCAGTTCAGGGACTACCACTAGCACAGATACGCAGTATTTT. Translating it yields CASSSGTTTSTDTQYF.

The chain is built from TRBV5-1 and TRBJ1-2; 10 bases match TRBD1. Germline CDR1 is SGHRS and CDR2 is YFSETQ. The CDR3 extends over 13 amino acids. V was pared by 4 bases and J by 6 bases, with 3 bases of the junction left unmatched. CDR3 sequence reads: CASSGTGEDGYTF. Written as DNA, the CDR3 is TGCGCCAGCAGCGGGACAGGGGAGGATGGCTACACCTTC.

V and J are TRBV7-9 and TRBJ2-5; 8 bases align to TRBD2. V shed 4 bases, J shed 5 bases, and the junction held 9 bases outside the gene matches. The CDR3 loop spans 15 amino acids. The germline V gene has CDR1 SEHNR and CDR2 FQNEAQ (reference sequence). CDR3 DNA: TGTGCCAGCAGCTCCTCGGGGGGGAATAGGGAGACCCAGTACTTC. Protein product: CASSSSGGNRETQYF. Using reference TRBV7-9 and TRBJ2-5 for the parts outside the CDR3, the full variable domain is DTGVSQNPRHKITKRGQNVTFRCDPISEHNRLYWYRQTLGQGPEFLTYFQNEAQLEKSRLLSDRFSAERPKGSFSTLEIQRTEQGDSAMYLCASSSSGGNRETQYFGPGTRLLVL.

The chain is built from TRBV3-1 and TRBJ2-1; possible D gene TRBD1, 5 bases. The CDR3 is 12 residues long. Germline CDR1 is LGHDT and CDR2 is YNNKEL (reference sequence). Trimming pared 11 bases from V and 10 bases from J, leaving 18 bases between. The CDR3 spells CAGAVGSGEQFF. The CDR3 coding sequence is TGTGCCGGGGCCGTGGGATCAGGGGAGCAGTTCTTC.

The chain uses TRBV27 and TRBJ2-3; TRBD2 matches at 8 bases. The CDR3 extends over 14 amino acids. In germline, CDR1 is MNHEY, CDR2 SMNVEV (reference sequence). J was trimmed by 6 bases and V by 3 bases; bases with no gene match: 5. The CDR3 region has the DNA TGTGCCAGCAGTTTGGCCGGGACTAGGGATACGCAGTATTTT. As protein: CASSLAGTRDTQYF.

The rearrangement uses TRBV5-1 and TRBJ2-5; possibly TRBD2 for D (6 bases). Per germline, CDR1 SGHRS and CDR2 YFSETQ. The V end was cut by 7 bases, the J end by 7 bases, with 14 bases between. The CDR3 covers 12 residues. CDR3 region: CASFGDFGTQYF. DNA of the CDR3: TGCGCCAGCTTTGGGGACTTCGGGACCCAGTACTTC.

The V call is TRBV7-9, the J call TRBJ2-7; possible D gene TRBD2, 5 bases. CDR1 is SEHNR and CDR2 is FQNEAQ in the germline V gene (reference sequence). The CDR3 sequence is 13 residues long. V gave up 3 bases and J gave up 0 bases, with 6 bases separating them. CDR3 bases: TGTGCCAGCAGCTTCGAGGGCTCCTACGAGCAGTACTTC. Encoded protein: CASSFEGSYEQYF. The full variable domain, with the rest looked up from reference TRBV7-9 and TRBJ2-7, is DTGVSQNPRHKITKRGQNVTFRCDPISEHNRLYWYRQTLGQGPEFLTYFQNEAQLEKSRLLSDRFSAERPKGSFSTLEIQRTEQGDSAMYLCASSFEGSYEQYFGPGTRLTVT.